This is a list of T cell receptor beta chains from one sample in a study of identical twins. TCRdb reprocessed the 5' RACE reads with MiXCR, giving one entry per CDR3 protein. The sample contains about 660,000 distinct CDR3 sequences, 8.6% of which appear only once. These data also featured in a second study, about yellow fever vaccine responses in identical twins.

The specimen sequenced was PBMCs. The receptor source for this set is a woman aged 18-30 years in good health. CDR3s include the opening cysteine and the closing phenylalanine or tryptophan.

v_gene: TRBV6-2/TRBV6-3
CDR3aa: CATWTSGTDNEQFF

v_gene: TRBV6-1
CDR3aa: CASRAGGDYEQYF

v_gene: TRBV7-2
CDR3aa: CASSPSSLPPGETQYF

v_gene: TRBV9
CDR3aa: CASSEGPGTDTQYF

v_gene: TRBV20-1
CDR3aa: CSATRTRVAYEQYF

v_gene: TRBV4-2
CDR3aa: CASSQIFDGQETQYF

v_gene: TRBV19
CDR3aa: CASRPLLRVGELFF

v_gene: TRBV14
CDR3aa: CASSQVAGLVFDEQFF

v_gene: TRBV12-5
CDR3aa: CASAPIGLAGQETQYF

v_gene: TRBV7-8
CDR3aa: CASSPARAGEAFF

v_gene: TRBV6-2/TRBV6-3
CDR3aa: CASSHQGLAGGKYNEQFF

v_gene: TRBV5-1
CDR3aa: CASSVNSYEQYF

v_gene: TRBV12-3/TRBV12-4
CDR3aa: CASSRGVRDTQYF

v_gene: TRBV20-1
CDR3aa: CSARVPGQGSYEQYF

v_gene: TRBV27
CDR3aa: CASSLSGEGFYEQYF

v_gene: TRBV5-1
CDR3aa: CASSLGAGQGKETQYF

v_gene: TRBV6-1
CDR3aa: CASGSGGWVTEAFF

v_gene: TRBV6-1
CDR3aa: CASTWGGGTGELFF

v_gene: TRBV7-9
CDR3aa: CASSPGLPTAETQYF

v_gene: TRBV20-1
CDR3aa: CSATGTGNYEQYF

v_gene: TRBV12-3/TRBV12-4
CDR3aa: CASSLGQVGNQPQHF

v_gene: TRBV6-1
CDR3aa: CASGVMAEQFF

v_gene: TRBV20-1
CDR3aa: CSARKPGRSTDTQYF

v_gene: TRBV5-5
CDR3aa: CASFAGTFPPQFF

v_gene: TRBV5-1
CDR3aa: CASSLSGRNTEAFF

v_gene: TRBV3-1
CDR3aa: CASSQEYLAGGPRELFF

v_gene: TRBV9
CDR3aa: CASSGLAGAGTDTQYF

v_gene: TRBV11-2
CDR3aa: CASSLSRDTAPNTGELFF

v_gene: TRBV5-1
CDR3aa: CASGGQGQAYEQYF

v_gene: TRBV24-1
CDR3aa: CATSDRGQKSDEQYF

v_gene: TRBV20-1
CDR3aa: CSALTGLTYEQYF

v_gene: TRBV6-1
CDR3aa: CASSNRPGQSYEQYF

v_gene: TRBV7-9
CDR3aa: CASSIRDSEEF

v_gene: TRBV12-3/TRBV12-4
CDR3aa: CASLGLAGGSYNEQFF

v_gene: TRBV9
CDR3aa: CASNRLGTDTQYF

v_gene: TRBV10-3
CDR3aa: CAIRLAIQETQYF

v_gene: TRBV20-1
CDR3aa: CSAFTGTERTETQYF

v_gene: TRBV20-1
CDR3aa: CSAPEPSGRIKQFF